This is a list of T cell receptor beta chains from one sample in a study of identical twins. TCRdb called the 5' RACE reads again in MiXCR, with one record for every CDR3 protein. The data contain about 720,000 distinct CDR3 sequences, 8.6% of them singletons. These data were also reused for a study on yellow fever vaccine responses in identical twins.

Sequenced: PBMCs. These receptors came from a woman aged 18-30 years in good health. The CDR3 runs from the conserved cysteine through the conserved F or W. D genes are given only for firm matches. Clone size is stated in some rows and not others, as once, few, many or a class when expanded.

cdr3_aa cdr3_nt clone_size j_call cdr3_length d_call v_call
CSARAAGGPSTDTQYF TGCAGTGCTAGGGCAGCGGGAGGGCCCTCGACAGATACGCAGTATTTT many TRBJ2-3 16 TRBD2 TRBV20-1
CASSLGQGLYEQYF TGTGCCAGCAGTTTAGGACAGGGCCTCTACGAGCAGTACTTC many TRBJ2-7 14 TRBD1 TRBV28
CASSLMSRSEHEQYF TGTGCCAGCAGTTTAATGTCCCGTTCGGAGCACGAGCAGTACTTC few TRBJ2-7 15 NA TRBV28
CASSLAPGKNIQYF TGTGCCAGCAGCTTAGCGCCAGGGAAAAACATTCAGTACTTC few TRBJ2-4 14 NA TRBV7-2
CASSVSSGRGTDTQYF TGTGCCAGCAGCGTCTCTAGCGGGAGAGGGACAGATACGCAGTATTTT NA TRBJ2-3 16 TRBD2 TRBV7-8
CASSYRKGSPDTQYF TGTGCCAGCAGTTACCGAAAGGGTTCCCCAGATACGCAGTATTTT few TRBJ2-3 15 NA TRBV6-5
CASSPGLAGWEDEQFF TGTGCCAGCAGCCCGGGACTAGCGGGGTGGGAAGATGAGCAGTTCTTC few TRBJ2-1 16 TRBD2 TRBV7-6
CASSGGYIGDDTQYF TGTGCCAGCAGCGGCGGCTATATAGGGGATGATACGCAGTATTTT many TRBJ2-3 15 NA TRBV9
CASTRSYEQYF TGTGCCAGCACCAGGTCCTACGAGCAGTACTTC NA TRBJ2-7 11 NA TRBV28
CASSFGPTGGAGETQYF TGCGCCAGCAGCTTCGGTCCAACAGGGGGCGCGGGGGAGACCCAGTACTTC NA TRBJ2-5 17 TRBD1 TRBV5-1
CASSADGFRAAYTDTQYF TGTGCCAGCAGCGCCGACGGCTTCAGGGCAGCGTACACAGATACGCAGTATTTT NA TRBJ2-3 18 NA TRBV7-8
CASSLLGGLGEQYF TGTGCCAGCAGTTTGCTTGGGGGATTAGGCGAGCAGTACTTC many TRBJ2-7 14 NA TRBV12-3/TRBV12-4
CASSKDPQYPTGELFF TGCGCCAGCAGCAAGGATCCTCAGTACCCGACCGGGGAGCTGTTTTTT many TRBJ2-2 16 NA TRBV4-3
CSVEARDRGGSYEQYF TGCAGCGTTGAAGCCCGAGACAGGGGTGGTTCCTACGAGCAGTACTTC few TRBJ2-7 16 TRBD1 TRBV29-1
CASSQELRVEDQYF TGTGCCAGCAGCCAAGAGTTGAGGGTCGAGGACCAGTACTTC few TRBJ2-5 14 NA TRBV3-1
CSVEKWERGRGNNEQFF TGCAGCGTTGAAAAATGGGAGAGAGGGAGGGGTAACAATGAGCAGTTCTTC many TRBJ2-1 17 TRBD2 TRBV29-1
CSAHQGRGETQYF TGCAGTGCACATCAGGGGCGCGGAGAGACCCAGTACTTC few TRBJ2-5 13 NA TRBV20-1
CASSNLQAPGELFF TGTGCCAGCAGCAACTTACAGGCTCCCGGGGAGCTGTTTTTT NA TRBJ2-2 14 NA TRBV7-2
CASSQAASGRAPKDEQFF TGTGCCAGCAGCCAAGCGGCTAGCGGGAGGGCACCAAAGGATGAGCAGTTCTTC many TRBJ2-1 18 TRBD2 TRBV4-2
CASSFSSGGANEQFF TGTGCCAGCAGCTTTTCGTCCGGGGGGGCTAATGAGCAGTTCTTC NA TRBJ2-1 15 TRBD2 TRBV7-2
CATRPDRGYEQYF TGTGCCACCAGACCGGACAGGGGCTACGAGCAGTACTTC NA TRBJ2-7 13 TRBD1 TRBV24-1
CIASAPEVSTDTQYF TGCATTGCTAGCGCGCCCGAAGTTAGCACAGATACGCAGTATTTT NA TRBJ2-3 15 NA TRBV20-1
CASSLDSGGAGRTQYF TGCGCCAGCAGCTTGGATAGCGGGGGGGCCGGTAGAACGCAGTATTTT few TRBJ2-3 16 TRBD2 TRBV5-1
CASSQERVGPHLTYEQYF TGCGCCAGCAGCCAAGAGCGCGTTGGGCCCCATTTGACCTACGAGCAGTACTTC few TRBJ2-7 18 NA TRBV4-3
CATSAPGTGGADTQYF TGTGCCACCAGTGCCCCAGGGACAGGGGGCGCGGATACGCAGTATTTT many TRBJ2-3 16 TRBD1 TRBV24-1
CASSAPVGLNTGELFF TGTGCCAGCAGCGCGCCCGTTGGGTTAAACACCGGGGAGCTGTTTTTT few TRBJ2-2 16 NA TRBV9
CASSFKTAPYEQYF TGTGCCAGCAGCTTCAAGACAGCCCCCTACGAGCAGTACTTC NA TRBJ2-7 14 NA TRBV7-9
CATSREGTGGETQYF TGTGCCACCAGCAGAGAGGGGACAGGGGGAGAGACCCAGTACTTC NA TRBJ2-5 15 TRBD1 TRBV15
CASSLSGRGGSNQPQHF TGTGCCAGCAGCTTAAGTGGTAGGGGTGGTAGCAATCAGCCCCAGCATTTT few TRBJ1-5 17 NA TRBV7-8
CASSLRGLYNEQFF TGTGCCAGCAGTTTACGGGGGCTTTACAATGAGCAGTTCTTC many TRBJ2-1 14 NA TRBV12-3/TRBV12-4
CASSFSADPYNEQFF TGCGCCAGCAGCTTTTCAGCGGACCCCTACAATGAGCAGTTCTTC many TRBJ2-1 15 NA TRBV5-1
CASSLIRNSRTQYF TGTGCCAGCAGCTTAATTAGGAACTCGAGGACGCAGTATTTT NA TRBJ2-3 14 NA TRBV7-2
CATSRQGTVLAFF TGTGCCACCAGCAGACAAGGAACAGTGCTAGCTTTCTTT NA TRBJ1-1 13 NA TRBV15
CASSQDWQETQYF TGTGCCAGCAGCCAAGATTGGCAAGAGACCCAGTACTTC many TRBJ2-5 13 NA TRBV3-1
CASSPWGGANTEAFF TGTGCCAGCTCACCATGGGGGGGCGCGAACACTGAAGCTTTCTTT NA TRBJ1-1 15 NA TRBV18
CASSLAGAGAGYEQYF TGCGCCAGCAGCTTGGCGGGAGCGGGAGCGGGCTACGAGCAGTACTTC NA TRBJ2-7 16 TRBD2 TRBV5-1
CASSQSRQGRWELFF TGCGCCAGCAGCCAATCCCGACAAGGTAGATGGGAGCTGTTTTTT many TRBJ2-2 15 NA TRBV4-3
CATSSSRGMNTEAFF TGTGCCACCAGCAGTAGCAGGGGTATGAACACTGAAGCTTTCTTT many TRBJ1-1 15 NA TRBV15
CARTVPGRYNEQFF TGTGCCAGGACTGTCCCGGGTCGATACAATGAGCAGTTCTTC many TRBJ2-1 14 NA TRBV25-1
CAISVARSPAGELFF TGTGCCATCAGTGTCGCTAGATCACCCGCCGGGGAGCTGTTTTTT once TRBJ2-2 15 NA TRBV10-3
CASRDRDRENGYTF TGTGCCAGCAGGGACCGGGACAGAGAAAATGGCTACACCTTC few TRBJ1-2 14 TRBD1 TRBV12-3/TRBV12-4
CASRMQGPEAFF TGTGCCAGCAGAATGCAGGGACCTGAAGCTTTCTTT few TRBJ1-1 12 NA TRBV7-9
CASSAGPSGNFNEQFF TGTGCCAGCAGCGCGGGACCTAGCGGGAATTTCAATGAGCAGTTCTTC few TRBJ2-1 16 TRBD2 TRBV6-1
CASSSRTSPHEQFF TGTGCCAGCAGTTCTCGGACTAGCCCACATGAGCAGTTCTTC NA TRBJ2-1 14 TRBD2 TRBV12-3/TRBV12-4
CATRGTATDTQYF TGTGCCACCAGGGGGACGGCGACAGATACGCAGTATTTT NA TRBJ2-3 13 NA TRBV24-1
CASSLLRGVNEQFF TGCGCCAGCAGCTTGCTTCGGGGGGTCAATGAGCAGTTCTTC NA TRBJ2-1 14 TRBD2 TRBV5-1
CASSPTGTRVFFDEQFF TGTGCCAGCAGCCCCACCGGGACTAGAGTTTTTTTCGATGAGCAGTTCTTC few TRBJ2-1 17 TRBD2 TRBV5-6
CATSRLGGDEQFF TGTGCCACCAGTCGACTGGGAGGGGATGAGCAGTTCTTC NA TRBJ2-1 13 TRBD2 TRBV24-1
CASSYGGTSGSRNTGELFF TGTGCCAGCAGTTACGGGGGGACTAGCGGGAGTAGGAACACCGGGGAGCTGTTTTTT few TRBJ2-2 19 TRBD2 TRBV6-2/TRBV6-3
CASSSIGTSGRTQQFF TGTGCCAGCAGCTCGATCGGGACTAGCGGGAGGACCCAGCAGTTCTTC NA TRBJ2-1 16 TRBD2 TRBV9
CASTIGESTDTQYF TGTGCCAGCACCATAGGGGAAAGCACAGATACGCAGTATTTT many TRBJ2-3 14 NA TRBV7-8
CASSQDRLTANTGELFF TGTGCCAGCAGTCAAGACAGGCTCACCGCGAACACCGGGGAGCTGTTTTTT many TRBJ2-2 17 NA TRBV6-1
CASSEALGGTYNEQFF TGTGCCAGCAGTGAAGCGCTCGGCGGAACCTACAATGAGCAGTTCTTC many TRBJ2-1 16 NA TRBV6-1